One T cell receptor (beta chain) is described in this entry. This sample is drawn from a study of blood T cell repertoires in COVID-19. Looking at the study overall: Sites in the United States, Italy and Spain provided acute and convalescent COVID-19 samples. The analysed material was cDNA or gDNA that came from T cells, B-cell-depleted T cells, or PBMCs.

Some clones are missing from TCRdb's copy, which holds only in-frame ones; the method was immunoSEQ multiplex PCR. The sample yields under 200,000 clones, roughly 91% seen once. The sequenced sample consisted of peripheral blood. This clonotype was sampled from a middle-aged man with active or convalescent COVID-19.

CDR3 DNA: TGTGCCATCAGTGAGGCAGGGGGCGGCGCTGAAGCTTTCTTT. This codes for CAISEAGGGAEAFF. The genes are TRBV10-3 and TRBJ1-1; 8 nucleotides agree with TRBD1. Looked up from germline, CDR1 is ENHRY and CDR2 is SYGVKD. CDR3 length: 14 amino acids. V dropped 2 bases and J dropped 6; count of bases not matched to a gene: 5.